This is a list of T cell receptor beta chains from one sample in a study of blood T cell repertoires in COVID-19. This table comes from immunoSEQ multiplex PCR, and its TCRdb copy is limited to in-frame clones, with some not included. This sample yields some 330,000 clones, of which about 87% are seen a single time; around 2% belongs to the top ten. Sequences were obtained from PBMCs or T cells enriched from blood (not recorded which). The receptors originated from a man between 35 and 55 years old in a cohort exposed to, infected with or recovered from COVID-19 (not recorded which). The CDR3 runs from the conserved cysteine through the conserved F or W. The order of the fields is clone size, V gene, D gene, J gene, CDR3 protein, CDR3 DNA. The D gene is left open where the match is weak. Only part of the rows carry a size: once, few, many, or a class if the clone is expanded.

.	TRBV6-4	.	TRBJ1-1	CASSVDGQPNTEAFF	TGTGCCAGCAGTGTTGATGGACAGCCTAACACTGAAGCTTTCTTT
.	TRBV28	TRBD2	TRBJ2-7	CASSLGLADSYEQYF	TGTGCCAGCAGTTTGGGGCTAGCGGATTCCTACGAGCAGTACTTC
few	TRBV7-9	TRBD2	TRBJ2-1	CASSLAAGNSPPSYNEQFF	TGTGCCAGCAGCTTAGCAGCGGGGAACTCTCCACCGTCCTACAATGAGCAGTTCTTC
.	TRBV7-2	TRBD2	TRBJ2-1	CASRLAGGRNEQFF	TGTGCCAGCAGACTAGCGGGAGGGCGGAATGAGCAGTTCTTC
.	TRBV5-1	.	TRBJ2-1	CASSLDVYEQFF	TGCGCCAGCAGCTTGGATGTCTATGAGCAGTTCTTC
.	TRBV5-1	.	TRBJ2-3	CASSSGDTQYF	TGCGCCAGCAGCTCGGGTGATACGCAGTATTTT
.	TRBV5-5	.	TRBJ1-2	CASSLAAGQSYGYTF	TGTGCCAGCAGCTTGGCCGCTGGGCAGAGCTATGGCTACACCTTC
once	TRBV6-5	.	TRBJ2-1	CASSYSGDTNNEQFF	TGTGCCAGCAGTTACTCGGGGGACACAAACAATGAGCAGTTCTTC
.	TRBV28	.	TRBJ2-7	CASSRGQGGAEQYF	TGTGCCAGCAGTCGTGGACAGGGAGGGGCCGAGCAGTACTTC
.	TRBV5-1	TRBD1	TRBJ1-1	CASGIDRGVEAFF	TGCGCCAGCGGAATCGACAGGGGCGTGGAAGCTTTCTTT
few	TRBV5-1	.	TRBJ1-1	CASSLGGGPEAFF	TGCGCCAGCAGCTTGGGAGGGGGTCCAGAAGCTTTCTTT
once	TRBV4-2	TRBD2	TRBJ2-3	CASSQGSAGSTDTQYF	TGTGCCAGCAGCCAAGGATCAGCGGGAAGCACAGATACGCAGTATTTT
.	TRBV29-1	.	TRBJ2-3	CSVDGSEQASTDTQYF	TGCAGCGTTGATGGGTCGGAACAGGCGAGCACAGATACGCAGTATTTT
.	TRBV3-1/TRBV3-2	TRBD2	TRBJ2-3	CASSRTSGRTDTQYF	TGTGCCAGCAGCCGCACTAGCGGGAGGACAGATACGCAGTATTTT
.	TRBV4-1	.	TRBJ2-7	CASSHPLLSGNYEQYF	TGCGCCAGCAGCCACCCGCTCCTCAGCGGTAATTACGAGCAGTACTTC
.	TRBV7-3	TRBD1	TRBJ1-2	CASSLTGTGVGYTF	TGTGCCAGCAGCTTGACCGGGACAGGGGTTGGCTACACCTTC
.	TRBV5-4	TRBD1	TRBJ2-7	CASSLDTGDYEQYF	TGTGCCAGCAGCTTGGACACAGGGGACTACGAGCAGTACTTC
.	TRBV11-2	.	TRBJ2-7	CASSLGLAPGQYF	TGTGCCAGCAGCCTGGGACTTGCGCCTGGGCAGTACTTC
.	TRBV10-3	.	TRBJ1-5	CAISQGLMNQPQHF	TGTGCCATCAGCCAGGGGCTAATGAATCAGCCCCAGCATTTT
.	TRBV5-4	.	TRBJ2-3	CASSLLGGPSADTQYF	TGTGCCAGCAGCTTGTTGGGCGGCCCTAGCGCAGATACGCAGTATTTT
.	TRBV6-5	.	TRBJ2-5	CASRRAGETQYF	TGTGCCAGCAGAAGAGCAGGGGAGACCCAGTACTTC
once	TRBV2	.	TRBJ1-5	CASSEGNRNQPQHF	TGTGCCAGCAGTGAAGGCAACAGAAATCAGCCCCAGCATTTT
.	TRBV28	TRBD2	TRBJ2-7	CASSRFPGTSGAYEQYF	TGTGCCAGCAGCCGATTCCCCGGGACTAGCGGAGCCTACGAGCAGTACTTC
.	TRBV5-6	TRBD2	TRBJ2-5	CASSPAGWVETQYF	TGTGCCAGCAGCCCAGCGGGATGGGTGGAGACCCAGTACTTC
.	TRBV15	TRBD2	TRBJ2-7	CATSRVLAGGGEQYF	TGTGCCACCAGCAGAGTTCTAGCGGGAGGGGGCGAGCAGTACTTC
few	TRBV19	TRBD1	TRBJ1-1	CASSNIQGSWYTEAFF	TGTGCCAGTAGTAATATACAGGGGTCCTGGTACACTGAAGCTTTCTTT
.	TRBV7-9	TRBD2	TRBJ2-1	CASSSSGTSGRNNEQFF	TGTGCCAGCAGCTCATCCGGGACTAGCGGGAGAAACAATGAGCAGTTCTTC
.	TRBV6-5	TRBD1	TRBJ1-1	CASSYDRGGQAFF	TGTGCCAGCAGTTATGACAGGGGCGGGCAAGCTTTCTTT
.	TRBV5-1	.	TRBJ1-2	CASSFSRDDGYTF	TGCGCCAGCAGCTTCAGCAGGGATGATGGCTACACCTTC
.	TRBV5-8	.	TRBJ1-2	CASSFRFFYGYTF	TGTGCCAGCAGCTTTCGGTTCTTCTATGGCTACACCTTC